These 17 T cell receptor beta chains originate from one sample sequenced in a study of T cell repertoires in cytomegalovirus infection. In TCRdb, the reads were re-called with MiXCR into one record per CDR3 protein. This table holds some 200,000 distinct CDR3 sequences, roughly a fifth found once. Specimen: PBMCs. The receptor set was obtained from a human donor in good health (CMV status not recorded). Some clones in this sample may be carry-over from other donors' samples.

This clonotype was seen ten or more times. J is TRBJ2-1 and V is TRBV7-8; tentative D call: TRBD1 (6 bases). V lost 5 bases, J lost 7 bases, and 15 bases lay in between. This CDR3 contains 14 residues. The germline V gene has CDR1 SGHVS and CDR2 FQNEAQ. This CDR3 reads CASSRDPRGNEQFF. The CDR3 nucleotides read TGTGCCAGCAGCCGGGACCCGAGGGGGAATGAGCAGTTCTTC.

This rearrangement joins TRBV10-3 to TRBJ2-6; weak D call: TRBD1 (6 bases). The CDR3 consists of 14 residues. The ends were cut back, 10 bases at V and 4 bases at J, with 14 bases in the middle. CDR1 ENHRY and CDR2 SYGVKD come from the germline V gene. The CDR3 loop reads CATATGTGANVLTF. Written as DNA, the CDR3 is TGTGCCACTGCTACAGGGACCGGGGCCAACGTCCTGACTTTC.

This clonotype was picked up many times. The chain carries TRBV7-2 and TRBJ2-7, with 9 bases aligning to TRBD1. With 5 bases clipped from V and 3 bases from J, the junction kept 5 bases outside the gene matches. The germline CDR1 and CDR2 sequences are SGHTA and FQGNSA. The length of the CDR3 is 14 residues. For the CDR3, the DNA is TGTGCCAGCAGCCCACAGGGGGCAGGCTACGAGCAGTACTTC. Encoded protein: CASSPQGAGYEQYF. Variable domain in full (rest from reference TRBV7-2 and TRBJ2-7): GAGVSQSPSNKVTEKGKDVELRCDPISGHTALYWYRQSLGQGLEFLIYFQGNSAPDKSGLPSDRFSAERTGGSVSTLTIQRTQQEDSAVYLCASSPQGAGYEQYFGPGTRLTVT.

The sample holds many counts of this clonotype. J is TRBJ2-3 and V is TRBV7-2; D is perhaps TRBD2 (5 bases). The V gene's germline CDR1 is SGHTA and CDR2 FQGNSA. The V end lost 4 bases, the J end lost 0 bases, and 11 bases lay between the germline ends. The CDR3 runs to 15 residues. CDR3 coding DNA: TGTGCCAGCAGCTCTAGCAGATCTAGCACAGATACGCAGTATTTT. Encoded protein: CASSSSRSSTDTQYF. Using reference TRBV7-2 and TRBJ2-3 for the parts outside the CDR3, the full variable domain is GAGVSQSPSNKVTEKGKDVELRCDPISGHTALYWYRQSLGQGLEFLIYFQGNSAPDKSGLPSDRFSAERTGGSVSTLTIQRTQQEDSAVYLCASSSSRSSTDTQYFGPGTRLTVL.

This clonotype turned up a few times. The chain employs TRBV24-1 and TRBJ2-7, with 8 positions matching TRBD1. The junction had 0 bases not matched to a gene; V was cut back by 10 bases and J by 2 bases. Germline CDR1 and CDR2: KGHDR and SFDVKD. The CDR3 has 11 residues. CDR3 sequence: CATTGAYEQYF. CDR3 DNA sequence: TGTGCCACGACAGGGGCCTACGAGCAGTACTTC.

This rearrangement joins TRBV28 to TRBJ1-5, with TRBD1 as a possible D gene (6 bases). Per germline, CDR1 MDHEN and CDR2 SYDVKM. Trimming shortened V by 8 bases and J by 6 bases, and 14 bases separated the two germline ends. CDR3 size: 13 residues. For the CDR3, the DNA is TGTGCCAGCTCTCAGGGGTCCGGTCAGCCCCAGCATTTT. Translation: CASSQGSGQPQHF.

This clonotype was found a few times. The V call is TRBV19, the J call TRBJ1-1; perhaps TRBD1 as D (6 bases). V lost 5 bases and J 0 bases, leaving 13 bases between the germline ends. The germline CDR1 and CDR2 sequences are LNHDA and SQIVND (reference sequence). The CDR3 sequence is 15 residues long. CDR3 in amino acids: CASSPQDSMNTEAFF. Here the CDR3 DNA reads TGTGCCAGTAGTCCCCAGGACAGCATGAACACTGAAGCTTTCTTT.

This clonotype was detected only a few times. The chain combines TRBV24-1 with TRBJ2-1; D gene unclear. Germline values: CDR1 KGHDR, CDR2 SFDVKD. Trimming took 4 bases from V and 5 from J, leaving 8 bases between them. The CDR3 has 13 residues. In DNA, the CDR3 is TGTGCCACCAGTGACCCTAAGGACAATGAGCAGTTCTTC. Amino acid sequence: CATSDPKDNEQFF.

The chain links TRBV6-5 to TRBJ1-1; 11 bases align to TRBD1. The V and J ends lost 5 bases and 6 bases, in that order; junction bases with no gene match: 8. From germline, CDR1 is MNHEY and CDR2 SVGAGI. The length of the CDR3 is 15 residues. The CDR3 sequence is CASSLTRTGGSEAFF. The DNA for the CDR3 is TGTGCCAGCAGTCTGACTAGGACAGGGGGCTCTGAAGCTTTCTTT.

This chain's CDR3 is CATREGVGNQPQHF. CDR3 nucleotides: TGTGCCACCAGGGAGGGGGTCGGCAATCAGCCCCAGCATTTT. This chain links TRBV6-2 or TRBV6-3 with TRBJ1-5, with D perhaps matching TRBD1 (6 bases). Looked up from germline, CDR1 is MNHEY and CDR2 is SVGEGT. The CDR3 spans 14 residues. V gave up 10 bases and J gave up 2 bases, with 15 bases separating them.

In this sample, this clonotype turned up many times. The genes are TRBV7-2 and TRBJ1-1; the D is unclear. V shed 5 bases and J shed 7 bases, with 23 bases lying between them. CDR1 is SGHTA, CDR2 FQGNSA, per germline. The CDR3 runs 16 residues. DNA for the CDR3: TGTGCCAGCAGCGTCGGTGAACGTCTAACAGCTTTTGAAGCTTTCTTT. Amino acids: CASSVGERLTAFEAFF.

CDR3 sequence (DNA): TGTGCCAGCAGTTCCCCCGCGACAGAGAACACCGGGGAGCTGTTTTTT. Translation: CASSSPATENTGELFF. The V call is TRBV12-3 or TRBV12-4, the J call TRBJ2-2, with TRBD1 as a possible D gene (5 bases). The CDR3 has 16 residues. The V end lost 4 bases, the J end lost 1 base, and 13 bases lay between the germline ends.

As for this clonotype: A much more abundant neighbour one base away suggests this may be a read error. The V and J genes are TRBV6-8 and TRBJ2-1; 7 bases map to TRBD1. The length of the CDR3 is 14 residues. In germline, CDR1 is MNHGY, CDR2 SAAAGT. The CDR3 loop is CASSYAGTDNAQFF. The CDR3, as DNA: TGTGCCAGCAGTTACGCCGGGACAGACAATGCGCAGTTCTTC.

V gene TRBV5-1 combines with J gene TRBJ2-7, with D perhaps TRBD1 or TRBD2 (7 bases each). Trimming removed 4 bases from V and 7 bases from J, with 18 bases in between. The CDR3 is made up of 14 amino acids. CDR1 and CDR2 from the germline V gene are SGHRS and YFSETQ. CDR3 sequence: CASSRGDRLQEQYF. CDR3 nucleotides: TGCGCCAGCAGCCGGGGGGACAGACTCCAAGAGCAGTACTTC. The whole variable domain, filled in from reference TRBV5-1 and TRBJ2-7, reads KAGVTQTPRYLIKTRGQQVTLSCSPISGHRSVSWYQQTPGQGLQFLFEYFSETQRNKGNFPGRFSGRQFSNSRSEMNVSTLELGDSALYLCASSRGDRLQEQYFGPGTRLTVT.

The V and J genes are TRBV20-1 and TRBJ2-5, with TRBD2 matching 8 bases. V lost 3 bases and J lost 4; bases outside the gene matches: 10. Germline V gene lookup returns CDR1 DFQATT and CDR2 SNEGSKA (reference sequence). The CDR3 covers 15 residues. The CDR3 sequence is CSASSPPGGLETQYF. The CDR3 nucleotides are TGCAGTGCTAGTTCCCCCCCGGGGGGGCTAGAGACCCAGTACTTC.

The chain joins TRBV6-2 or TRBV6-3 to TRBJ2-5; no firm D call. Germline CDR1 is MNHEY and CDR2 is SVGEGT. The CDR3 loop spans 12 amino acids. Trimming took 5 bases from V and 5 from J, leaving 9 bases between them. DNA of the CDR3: TGTGCCAGCAGTCCCATAGGGGAGACCCAGTACTTC. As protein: CASSPIGETQYF.

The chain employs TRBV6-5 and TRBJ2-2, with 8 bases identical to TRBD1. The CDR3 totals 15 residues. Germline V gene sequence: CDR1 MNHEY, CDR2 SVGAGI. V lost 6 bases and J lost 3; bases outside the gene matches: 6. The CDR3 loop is CASSRGQGYTGELFF. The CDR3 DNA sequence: TGTGCCAGCAGCCGCGGACAGGGTTACACCGGGGAGCTGTTTTTT.